The present T cell receptor (beta chain) was sequenced within a study of a mutant IDH1 vaccine in newly diagnosed glioma. Across the whole study: Previous care, which was radiotherapy, temozolomide, or both, most often involved both.

Method: immunoSEQ multiplex PCR; TCRdb's copy keeps in-frame clones and lacks some. This table has 110,000 or so clones, roughly 88% appearing once. As to this clone: Its antigen remains unknown.

In germline, CDR1 is SGHAT, CDR2 FQNNGV. The ends were cut back, 1 base at V and 4 bases at J, with 8 bases in the middle. The CDR3 runs to 14 residues. The time point was: week 11, during vaccination. A 20-mer mutant IDH1 peptide at 300 ug was injected subcutaneously with topical imiquimod. Study results and limitations: Overall, about 93% of patients had vaccine-induced immune responses.

The chain links TRBV11-2 to TRBJ2-1; the D call may be TRBD1 or TRBD2 (5 bases each). The sample here was PBMCs, taken from a glioma patient whose treatment included an IDH1 peptide vaccine. This receptor was identified in a woman between 45 and 60 years old with glioma. CDR3 nucleotide sequence: TGTGCCAGCAGCTTAGGGGGGATATACAATGAGCAGTTCTTC. As protein: CASSLGGIYNEQFF.